These 14 T cell receptor beta chains originate from one sample sequenced in a study of cytomegalovirus exposure and HLA in healthy donors. Some clones are missing from TCRdb's copy, which holds only in-frame ones; the method was immunoSEQ multiplex PCR. The table lists roughly 150,000 clones, roughly 91% of them singletons. The sample comprised PBMCs. Receptor source: a woman between 18 and 29 years old in good health and CMV-seropositive.

DNA for the CDR3: TGTGCCAGCAGCGCGGGGGGGGCCAATCAGCCCCAGCATTTT. Translation gives CASSAGGANQPQHF. The J gene is TRBJ1-5, the V gene TRBV2; a possible D gene is TRBD1 (6 bases). The germline V and J ends were trimmed by 6 bases and 3 bases, with 12 bases remaining between them. Germline assignment: CDR1 SNHLY and CDR2 FYNNEI. This CDR3 has 14 residues.

The V call is TRBV6-6, the J call TRBJ1-2, with 7 positions matching TRBD1. The CDR3 has 13 amino acids. V shed 2 bases, J shed 8 bases, and the junction held 5 bases outside the gene matches. Germline CDR1 reads MNHNY; CDR2 reads SVGAGI (reference sequence). CDR3 nucleotide sequence: TGTGCCAGCAGTTACGGGGCAGGGGGAGGCTACACCTTC. This gives the protein CASSYGAGGGYTF.

The chain uses TRBV19 and TRBJ2-2; 14 nucleotides line up with TRBD2. CDR1 is LNHDA and CDR2 is SQIVND in the germline V gene (reference sequence). The CDR3 spans 15 residues. Trimming took 4 bases from V and 6 from J; bases not matched to a gene: 1. The CDR3 reads CASSKGLAGAGELFF. CDR3 DNA sequence: TGTGCCAGTAGTAAGGGACTAGCGGGAGCCGGGGAGCTGTTTTTT.

The chain uses TRBV9 and TRBJ2-7; TRBD1 aligns across 10 bases. V shed 2 bases, J shed 5 bases, and the junction held 19 bases outside the gene matches. The V gene's germline CDR1 is SGDLS and CDR2 YYNGEE. This CDR3 is 19 amino acids long. The CDR3 bases are TGTGCCAGCAGCGTCCCGGGACAGGGGCCCAGCGGGAGTAACGACGAGCAGTACTTC. Amino acid sequence: CASSVPGQGPSGSNDEQYF.

The chain links TRBV15 to TRBJ1-5; D uncertain. The germline gives CDR1 LNHNV, CDR2 YYDKDF (reference sequence). This CDR3 is built from 19 residues. Trimming pared 4 bases from V and 0 bases from J, leaving 22 bases between. CDR3 protein: CATSKTGISLVHSNQPQHF. The CDR3 DNA is TGTGCCACCAGCAAAACCGGGATTTCACTCGTCCATAGCAATCAGCCCCAGCATTTT.

The genes are TRBV2 and TRBJ2-3; 8 nucleotides agree with TRBD2. The trim removed 3 bases at V and 9 bases at J, leaving 5 bases unmatched. Germline lookup yields CDR1 SNHLY and CDR2 FYNNEI. The CDR3 spans 13 residues. The CDR3 protein is CASSDDQRETQYF. The CDR3 DNA sequence: TGTGCCAGCAGTGATGACCAGCGGGAGACGCAGTATTTT.

V is TRBV28 and J is TRBJ1-1; 9 nucleotides match TRBD1. The trim removed 8 bases at V and 10 bases at J, leaving 8 bases unmatched. Per the germline V gene, CDR1 is MDHEN and CDR2 is SYDVKM. This CDR3 contains 12 residues. CDR3 in amino acids: CASHRDRASAFF. The CDR3 DNA is TGTGCCAGCCACCGGGACAGGGCCTCAGCTTTCTTT.

This chain uses TRBV5-4 with TRBJ2-7; 7 bases line up with TRBD1. Germline trimming cut 5 bases from V and 3 bases from J; bases unmatched to any gene: 8. Germline lookup yields CDR1 SGHNT and CDR2 YYREEE (reference sequence). The CDR3 is made up of 14 amino acids. CDR3 coding DNA: TGTGCCAGCAGTCAAGGACAGGCTTACTACGAGCAGTACTTC. Its translation: CASSQGQAYYEQYF.

This clone was seen many times. This chain connects TRBV9 to TRBJ2-1; the D is unclear. The CDR3 loop spans 13 amino acids. The V end lost 6 bases, the J end lost 0 bases, and 7 bases lay between the germline ends. The V gene's germline CDR1 is SGDLS and CDR2 YYNGEE. CDR3 sequence: CASTSSSYNEQFF. CDR3 DNA: TGTGCCAGCACATCGAGCTCCTACAATGAGCAGTTCTTC.

This chain connects TRBV6-5 to TRBJ1-2, with D possibly being TRBD1 (6 bases). CDR3 size: 13 residues. Germline V CDR1 and CDR2: MNHEY, SVGAGI. V was shortened by 7 bases and J by 6 bases, with 15 bases between the two germline ends. In DNA form, the CDR3 reads TGTGCCAGCAACAAAGACAGGACGCATGGCTACACCTTC. It specifies CASNKDRTHGYTF.

The chain recombines TRBV6-6 with TRBJ2-7; perhaps TRBD1 as D (6 bases). V lost 8 bases and J 5 bases, leaving 13 bases between the germline ends. This CDR3 region has 12 residues. The germline gives CDR1 MNHNY, CDR2 SVGAGI (reference sequence). CDR3 residues: CASYQGTNEQYF. CDR3 nucleotides: TGTGCCAGCTACCAGGGGACCAACGAGCAGTACTTC.

This clone was recorded a few times. The chain is built from TRBV14 and TRBJ2-5, with D possibly being TRBD2 (5 bases). This CDR3 spans 14 amino acids. Germline lookup yields CDR1 SGHDN and CDR2 FVKESK. Between the trimmed V and J ends, which lost 2 bases and 5 bases, there was a span of 12 bases. Here the CDR3 DNA reads TGTGCCAGCAGCCAATTTGGACTCAGGGAGACCCAGTACTTC. It translates to CASSQFGLRETQYF.

The gene calls are TRBV30 and TRBJ1-1; perhaps TRBD1 as D (6 bases). This CDR3 spans 12 amino acids. V was cut by 4 bases and J by 4 bases, with 10 bases left in between. The germline V gene has CDR1 GTSNPN and CDR2 SVGIG (reference sequence). CDR3 amino acids: CAWKFRGTEAFF. In DNA, the CDR3 is TGTGCCTGGAAATTCAGGGGCACTGAAGCTTTCTTT.

Notes on this clone: The junction does not match germline at one end; this may be a read error. The chain is built from TRBV7-7 and TRBJ2-1; 7 bases match TRBD1. Germline V gives CDR1 SSHAT, CDR2 FNYEAQ (reference sequence). This CDR3 is built from 13 residues. The CDR3 sequence: CASSSGDGTVLFF. The CDR3 DNA is TGTGCTAGCAGCTCCGGGGACGGGACAGTATTGTTCTTC. The full variable domain, its missing parts supplied by reference TRBV7-7 and TRBJ2-1, is GAGVSQSPRYKVTKRGQDVTLRCDPISSHATLYWYQQALGQGPEFLTYFNYEAQPDKSGLPSDRFSAERPEGSISTLTIQRTEQRDSAMYRCASSSGDGTVLFFGPGTRLTVL.